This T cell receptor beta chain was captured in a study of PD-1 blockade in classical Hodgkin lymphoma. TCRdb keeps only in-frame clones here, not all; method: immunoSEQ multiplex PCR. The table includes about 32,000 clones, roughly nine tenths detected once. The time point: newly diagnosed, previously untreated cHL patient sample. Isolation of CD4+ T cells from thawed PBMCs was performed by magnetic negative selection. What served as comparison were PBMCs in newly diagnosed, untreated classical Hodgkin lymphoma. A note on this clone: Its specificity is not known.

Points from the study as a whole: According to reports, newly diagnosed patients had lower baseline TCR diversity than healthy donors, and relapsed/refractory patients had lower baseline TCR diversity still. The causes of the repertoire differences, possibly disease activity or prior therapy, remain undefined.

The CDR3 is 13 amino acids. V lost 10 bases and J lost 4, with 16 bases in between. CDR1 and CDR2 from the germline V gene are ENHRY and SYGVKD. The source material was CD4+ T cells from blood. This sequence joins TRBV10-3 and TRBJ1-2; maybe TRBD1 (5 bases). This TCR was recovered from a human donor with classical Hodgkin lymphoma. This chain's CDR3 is CATGMQGSYGYTF. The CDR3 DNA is TGTGCCACGGGAATGCAGGGAAGCTATGGCTACACCTTC.